The 9 T cell receptor beta chains reported below all come from one sample, sequenced in a study of blood T cell repertoires in COVID-19. TCRdb keeps only in-frame clones here, not all; method: immunoSEQ multiplex PCR. The sample shows under 200,000 clones, roughly 82% of them seen only once. Sequenced material: peripheral blood. The receptor source for this set is a woman aged 25 to 39 with acute or convalescent COVID-19.

This chain links TRBV25-1 with TRBJ1-6, with D unresolved. Trimming took 8 bases from V and 7 from J, leaving 18 bases between them. This CDR3 region has 15 residues. Germline-derived CDR1 and CDR2 are MGHDK and SYGVNS. CDR3 DNA sequence: TGTGCCAGCCAGAGAGGGCTGGGTCGGAATTCACCCCTCCACTTT. Translated, it gives CASQRGLGRNSPLHF.

This clone was seen a few times. The chain is built from TRBV3-1 (or the pseudogene TRBV3-2) and TRBJ1-1, with D possibly matching TRBD1 (5 bases). From germline, CDR1 is LGHDT and CDR2 YNNKEL (reference sequence). V was pared by 4 bases and J by 5 bases, with 14 bases between. There are 14 residues in the CDR3. The CDR3 coding sequence is TGTGCCAGCAGCCCTCCCCCAGGGAGGACTGAAGCTTTCTTT. It specifies CASSPPPGRTEAFF.

The V call is TRBV11-2, the J call TRBJ1-6; TRBD1 agrees at 7 bases. Germline values: CDR1 SGHAT, CDR2 FQNNGV. The CDR3 has 14 residues. The junction had 11 bases not matched to a gene; V was cut back by 4 bases and J by 14 bases. CDR3 nucleotides: TGTGCCAGCAGCTCCCGGGACAGCCTTATCACCCTCCACTTT. This gives the protein CASSSRDSLITLHF.

This clone was counted a few times. V and J are TRBV18 and TRBJ2-2, with 7 positions matching TRBD1. V lost 4 bases and J lost 8; bases outside the gene matches: 13. In germline, CDR1 is KGHSH, CDR2 LQKENI. The CDR3 is made up of 16 amino acids. This CDR3 reads CASSLQGTAFMGELFF. The DNA of the CDR3 is TGTGCCAGCTCACTGCAAGGGACAGCGTTCATGGGGGAGCTGTTTTTT.

The J gene is TRBJ2-7, the V gene TRBV11-2, with D tentatively TRBD1 (6 bases). The CDR3 runs 12 residues. The germline V gene encodes CDR1 SGHAT and CDR2 FQNNGV. Between the trimmed V and J ends, which lost 4 bases and 4 bases, there was a span of 8 bases. The CDR3 sequence: CASSSGVYEQYF. The CDR3 nucleotides read TGTGCCAGCAGCTCAGGGGTGTACGAGCAGTACTTC.

The chain combines TRBV4-2 with TRBJ2-1, with 9 bases lining up with TRBD2. V was clipped by 3 bases and J by 0 bases; unmatched bases: 3. CDR3 length: 16 amino acids. CDR1 and CDR2 (germline): LGHNA, YNFKEQ. The CDR3 nucleotides are TGTGCCAGCAGCCAGAGCGGGAGGACCTCCTACAATGAGCAGTTCTTC. Its protein is CASSQSGRTSYNEQFF.

The chain couples TRBV10-1 to TRBJ1-4; possibly TRBD1 for D (6 bases). V was clipped by 3 bases and J by 0 bases, with 17 bases between them. Germline values: CDR1 WNHNN, CDR2 SYGVQD (reference sequence). The CDR3 runs 18 residues. The CDR3 region is CASSDRTGLDSTNEKLFF. CDR3 nucleotide sequence: TGCGCCAGCAGTGATCGTACAGGGCTAGACTCAACTAATGAAAAACTGTTTTTT.

The chain couples TRBV7-2 to TRBJ2-2; 11 bases match TRBD2. Germline assignment: CDR1 SGHTA and CDR2 FQGNSA. Germline trimming cut 5 bases from V and 7 bases from J; bases unmatched to any gene: 3. CDR3 size: 14 residues. The CDR3, as DNA: TGTGCCAGCAGCCAGGGACTAGCGGTCGGGGAGCTGTTTTTT. This translates into CASSQGLAVGELFF.

This chain uses TRBV27 with TRBJ2-5, with 10 nucleotides matching TRBD2. V shed 2 bases, J shed 5 bases, and the junction held 2 bases outside the gene matches. Germline V gene lookup returns CDR1 MNHEY and CDR2 SMNVEV (reference sequence). The CDR3 loop spans 14 amino acids. CDR3 bases: TGTGCCAGCAGTTTAGTAGCGGGGGGCGAGACCCAGTACTTC. It is translated as CASSLVAGGETQYF.